The present TCR beta chain was sequenced within a study of blood T cell repertoires in COVID-19. Across the whole study: Samples came from the United States, Italy and Spain, spanning acute and convalescent COVID-19.

Original processing methods: Estimated nucleated cell counts came from reference gene primer amplification. Sequencing used immunoSEQ multiplex PCR; TCRdb keeps in-frame clones, though not all of them. V and J calls and clone size are as listed in that table; D and trimming were resolved from the DNA. Here the sample spans roughly 440,000 clones, roughly 88% being singletons. The sequence was collected from a woman aged 50 to 60 with COVID-19, enrolled during active disease. Material for sequencing was peripheral blood.

The CDR3 region is CASSAGTGGRYEQYF. Here the CDR3 DNA reads TGTGCCAGCAGCGCCGGGACAGGGGGCAGGTACGAGCAGTACTTC. The chain has TRBV11-1 and TRBJ2-7, with 12 bases lining up with TRBD1. J gave up 4 bases and V 5 bases, and 6 bases lay outside the gene matches. Germline V CDR1 and CDR2: SGHAT, FQDESV (reference sequence). This CDR3 spans 15 amino acids.